One and the same sample provided the 4 T cell receptor beta chains below, sequenced in a study of CD8+ T cells in alopecia areata. Sample treatment: oral pan-JAK inhibitor, 5-10 mg twice daily. RNA was extracted and reverse transcribed into cDNA as the sequencing template. Profiling relied on immunoSEQ multiplex PCR, and the TCRdb table lists in-frame clones only, not all of them. The table lists about 180,000 clones, 58% of them singletons. Sample: CD4+ T cells sorted from blood, taken around week 55, from a patient treated with tofacitinib. All receptors derive from a human donor with alopecia areata.

The rearrangement links TRBV30 to TRBJ1-4, with TRBD1 as a possible D gene (5 bases). The CDR3 consists of 12 residues. The germline V and J ends were trimmed by 3 bases and 8 bases, with 10 bases remaining between them. Germline-derived CDR1 and CDR2 are GTSNPN and SVGIG (reference sequence). CDR3 nucleotide sequence: TGTGCCTGGAGAGGGGCACGGGAAAAACTGTTTTTT. Its protein product is CAWRGAREKLFF. Variable domain in full (rest from reference TRBV30 and TRBJ1-4): SQTIHQWPATLVQPVGSPLSLECTVEGTSNPNLYWYRQAAGRGLQLLFYSVGIGQISSEVPQNLSASRPQDRQFILSSKKLLLSDSGFYLCAWRGAREKLFFGSGTQLSVL.

This chain links TRBV30 with TRBJ1-2, with 8 positions matching TRBD1. Unmatched junction bases numbered 7, after V lost 0 bases and J lost 4 bases. The length of the CDR3 is 15 residues. Germline CDR1 reads GTSNPN; CDR2 reads SVGIG (reference sequence). This chain's CDR3 is CAWSVLAGGSYGYTF. CDR3 in DNA: TGTGCCTGGAGTGTACTTGCAGGGGGCAGCTATGGCTACACCTTC.

In the case of this clone: The sample holds other DNA sequences that translate to the same CDR3. J is TRBJ2-6 and V is TRBV5-1; D remains unclear. Germline V gene sequence: CDR1 SGHRS, CDR2 YFSETQ. The CDR3 is 14 amino acids. The V gene lost 2 bases and the J gene lost 0 bases, with 3 bases spanning the gap. The DNA for the CDR3 is TGCGCCAGCAGCTTAGTCTCTGGGGCCAACGTCCTGACTTTC. Translating gives CASSLVSGANVLTF.

The chain is built from TRBV30 and TRBJ1-3; D remains ambiguous. V was trimmed by 4 bases and J by 0 bases, leaving 10 bases between them. The CDR3 totals 14 residues. Germline V gives CDR1 GTSNPN, CDR2 SVGIG (reference sequence). In DNA form, the CDR3 reads TGTGCCTGGACCGGGTTCCTCTCTGGAAACACCATATATTTT. The encoded protein is CAWTGFLSGNTIYF.